What follows are 17 T cell receptor beta chains derived from one specimen sequenced in a study of response to subunit inactivated influenza vaccine. TCRdb redid the calling of the RT-PCR reads with MiXCR, one entry per CDR3 protein. The table lists 650,000 to 850,000 distinct CDR3 sequences, 14% of them singletons, with 5.5% to 7% in the top ten. Sequencing used PBMCs from blood, obtained around 15 days before vaccination. These receptors originate from a man aged 50-59 years who received an inactivated influenza vaccine.

There are a few counts of this clonotype. The chain recombines TRBV5-1 with TRBJ1-2, with a tentative D call TRBD1 (6 bases). The CDR3 length is 14 residues. The V gene's germline CDR1 is SGHRS and CDR2 YFSETQ. V shed 0 bases and J shed 5 bases, with 11 bases lying between them. The CDR3 region is CASSLADSGYGYTF. The CDR3 bases are TGCGCCAGCAGCTTGGCGGACAGTGGGTATGGCTACACCTTC.

The rearrangement joins TRBV5-1 to TRBJ2-2; 7 nucleotides match TRBD1. Unmatched junction bases numbered 8, after V lost 9 bases and J lost 0 bases. The CDR3 covers 15 residues. CDR1 and CDR2 from the germline V gene are SGHRS and YFSETQ. The CDR3 DNA reads as TGCGCCACCACGACAGGGCCGCCGAACACCGGGGAGCTGTTTTTT. Translating gives CATTTGPPNTGELFF.

This clonotype was detected many times. J is TRBJ2-1 and V is TRBV20-1; 8 bases are shared with TRBD2. The trim removed 1 base at V and 4 bases at J, leaving 6 bases unmatched. Germline V gene sequence: CDR1 DFQATT, CDR2 SNEGSKA (reference sequence). The CDR3 contains 15 residues. CDR3 in amino acids: CSARGSSGYYNEQFF. The CDR3 region has the DNA TGCAGTGCTAGAGGGTCTAGCGGGTATTACAATGAGCAGTTCTTC.

V is TRBV3-1 and J is TRBJ2-3; 10 bases fit TRBD2. V lost 11 bases to trimming and J lost 2 bases; unmatched junction nucleotides: 19. Germline V gene data show CDR1 as LGHDT and CDR2 as YNNKEL (reference sequence). The CDR3 contains 18 residues. The CDR3, as DNA: TGTGCCTCCACCCAGCAGGGCACTAGCGGGGTTTACACAGATACGCAGTATTTT. It translates to CASTQQGTSGVYTDTQYF.

This clonotype was counted a few times. This chain connects TRBV7-2 to TRBJ2-2, with D tentatively TRBD2 (5 bases). The ends were cut back, 5 bases at V and 2 bases at J, with 15 bases in the middle. The CDR3 length is 16 residues. Per germline, CDR1 SGHTA and CDR2 FQGNSA. DNA of the CDR3: TGTGCCAGCAGCCCCAGCCGCGGGTTCAACACCGGGGAGCTGTTTTTT. It codes for CASSPSRGFNTGELFF.

This clonotype showed up just a few times. V and J are TRBV3-1 and TRBJ2-1; D is undetermined. CDR1 and CDR2 from the germline V gene are LGHDT and YNNKEL (reference sequence). V lost 2 bases, J lost 1 base, and 12 bases lay in between. This CDR3 is built from 16 residues. As DNA, the CDR3 is TGTGCCAGCAGCCAAACGACATTACCATCCTACAATGAGCAGTTCTTC. This codes for CASSQTTLPSYNEQFF.

The rearrangement uses TRBV4-2 and TRBJ2-2; D is uncertain. The CDR3 runs 16 residues. Germline lookup yields CDR1 LGHNA and CDR2 YNFKEQ. Trimming cost V 0 bases and J 5 bases, with 13 bases left between them. The CDR3 spells CASSQEYAKLTGELFF. The DNA of the CDR3 is TGTGCCAGCAGCCAAGAATACGCAAAGCTGACCGGGGAGCTGTTTTTT.

This clonotype was seen a few times. The chain employs TRBV20-1 and TRBJ2-4, with 9 bases that match TRBD1. The CDR3 runs 15 residues. Unmatched junction bases numbered 7, after V lost 3 bases and J lost 4 bases. The germline V gene encodes CDR1 DFQATT and CDR2 SNEGSKA (reference sequence). The DNA of the CDR3 is TGCAGTGCTAGCGCGGGACAGGGCACTAAAAACATTCAGTACTTC. It translates to CSASAGQGTKNIQYF.

J is TRBJ2-7 and V is TRBV20-1, with 7 positions matching TRBD2. Trimming at V came to 5 bases and at J to 3 bases, leaving 10 bases not matched to a gene. The CDR3 length is 14 residues. The germline gives CDR1 DFQATT, CDR2 SNEGSKA (reference sequence). This chain's CDR3 is CSALRLAGIYEQYF. The CDR3 DNA is TGCAGTGCTTTAAGACTAGCTGGAATCTACGAGCAGTACTTC.

V usage is TRBV7-9 and J usage is TRBJ2-7; TRBD1 is a possible D gene (7 bases). The V gene's germline CDR1 is SEHNR and CDR2 FQNEAQ (reference sequence). The germline V and J ends were trimmed by 3 bases and 4 bases, with 16 bases remaining between them. This CDR3 comprises 15 residues. The DNA for the CDR3 is TGTGCCAGCAGCTTCGGAGGGGGCTCGGCTTACGAGCAGTACTTC. Its protein product is CASSFGGGSAYEQYF. Combining the CDR3 with reference TRBV7-9 and TRBJ2-7 gives the whole variable domain DTGVSQNPRHKITKRGQNVTFRCDPISEHNRLYWYRQTLGQGPEFLTYFQNEAQLEKSRLLSDRFSAERPKGSFSTLEIQRTEQGDSAMYLCASSFGGGSAYEQYFGPGTRLTVT.

The V call is TRBV14, the J call TRBJ2-4; possibly TRBD1 for D (6 bases). Trimming pared 3 bases from V and 6 bases from J, leaving 6 bases between. The CDR3 is 12 residues long. Germline CDR1 reads SGHDN; CDR2 reads FVKESK. The CDR3 spells CASSQGANIQYF. The CDR3 nucleotides read TGTGCCAGCAGCCAGGGGGCAAACATTCAGTACTTC.

As DNA, the CDR3 is TGTGCCAGCAGGAGCGGGAGATGGAAGGAGACCCAGTACTTC. Its protein product is CASRSGRWKETQYF. The rearrangement joins TRBV12-3 or TRBV12-4 to TRBJ2-5; TRBD2 aligns across 8 bases. The CDR3 spans 14 residues. The V segment lost 6 bases and the J segment 5 bases; nucleotides outside the gene matches: 8.

This clonotype was seen a few times. CDR3 sequence reads: CASSASEVDTQYF. The CDR3 nucleotides read TGTGCCAGCAGCGCCTCGGAGGTAGATACGCAGTATTTT. V gene TRBV7-9 combines with J gene TRBJ2-3, with a weak D call TRBD2 (5 bases). Germline V gene data show CDR1 as SEHNR and CDR2 as FQNEAQ (reference sequence). The germline V and J ends were trimmed by 5 bases and 5 bases, with 11 bases remaining between them. The CDR3 runs 13 residues.

The J gene is TRBJ2-7, the V gene TRBV2; 9 bases are a match to TRBD2. J lost 4 bases, V lost 7 bases, and 8 bases had no gene match. The CDR3 has 14 residues. Germline lookup yields CDR1 SNHLY and CDR2 FYNNEI. In nucleotides, the CDR3 is TGTGCCAGCAACCCGAGGACTAGCGCTTACGAGCAGTACTTC. Protein: CASNPRTSAYEQYF.

This chain joins TRBV7-2 and TRBJ1-6, with TRBD1 matching 9 bases. This CDR3 has 14 residues. V dropped 5 bases and J dropped 8; count of bases not matched to a gene: 4. Germline V gives CDR1 SGHTA, CDR2 FQGNSA. The CDR3 DNA sequence: TGTGCCAGCAGCACACAGGGGGCTTATTCACCCCTCCACTTT. Translating gives CASSTQGAYSPLHF.

Written as DNA, the CDR3 is TGCAGTGCTAGAGATCTGTTTGCGCCCACCTACGAGCAGTACTTC. Translating it yields CSARDLFAPTYEQYF. The chain has TRBV20-1 and TRBJ2-7, with unresolved D. The germline CDR1 and CDR2 sequences are DFQATT and SNEGSKA (reference sequence). Trimming removed 0 bases from V and 2 bases from J, with 14 bases in between. The CDR3 spans 15 residues.

This clonotype has just a few counts. The chain has TRBV29-1 and TRBJ2-7; D gene uncertain. CDR3 size: 13 residues. Germline assignment: CDR1 SQVTM and CDR2 ANQGSEA. The V end lost 7 bases, the J end lost 2 bases, and 15 bases lay between the germline ends. DNA for the CDR3: TGCAGCGCCGCGAGGCCGGAAACCTACGAGCAGTACTTC. It codes for CSAARPETYEQYF.